This entry lists 2 T cell receptor beta chains sequenced from one sample in a study of blood T cell repertoires in COVID-19. Profiled with immunoSEQ multiplex PCR; TCRdb holds only in-frame clones, not every one. This table holds about 150,000 clones, about 85% found once. Sequenced: peripheral blood. Every receptor here comes from a man aged 60 to 75 with COVID-19, enrolled during active disease.

This sequence joins TRBV5-4 and TRBJ1-1; TRBD1 might be the D (6 bases). The CDR3 is 12 residues long. Germline V gives CDR1 SGHNT, CDR2 YYREEE (reference sequence). V lost 3 bases to trimming and J lost 5 bases, with 8 bases between them. CDR3 sequence (DNA): TGTGCCAGCAGCTACAGGGAGACTGAAGCTTTCTTT. Translation gives CASSYRETEAFF.

This clone was detected a few times. The genes are TRBV9 and TRBJ1-6, with TRBD1 as a possible D gene (5 bases). The CDR3 sequence is 14 residues long. Germline-derived CDR1 and CDR2 are SGDLS and YYNGEE. V lost 0 bases, J lost 8 bases, and 9 bases lay in between. CDR3 DNA: TGTGCCAGCAGCGTAGCAGGGTTGGATTCACCCCTCCACTTT. This encodes CASSVAGLDSPLHF.